This T cell receptor beta chain was captured in a study of T cell changes during pregnancy in multiple sclerosis. Clones were sequenced by immunoSEQ multiplex PCR, and TCRdb holds only the in-frame ones, with some missing. The sample records about 120,000 clones, roughly 92% being singletons. The sequenced sample was peripheral blood, obtained before pregnancy. The sequence was collected from a female donor with multiple sclerosis, enrolled in a pregnancy study.

DNA for the CDR3: TGTGCCAGCAGCTTGTATTTCCAGGGATCCTACGAGCAGTACTTC. Translation: CASSLYFQGSYEQYF. The chain couples TRBV5-6 to TRBJ2-7; perhaps TRBD1 as D (5 bases). In germline, CDR1 is SGHDT, CDR2 YYEEEE. V was clipped by 1 base and J by 1 base, with 12 bases between them. The CDR3 is 15 residues long. The entire variable domain, with the rest obtained from reference TRBV5-6 and TRBJ2-7, is as follows: DAGVTQSPTHLIKTRGQQVTLRCSPKSGHDTVSWYQQALGQGPQFIFQYYEEEERQRGNFPDRFSGHQFPNYSSELNVNALLLGDSALYLCASSLYFQGSYEQYFGPGTRLTVT.